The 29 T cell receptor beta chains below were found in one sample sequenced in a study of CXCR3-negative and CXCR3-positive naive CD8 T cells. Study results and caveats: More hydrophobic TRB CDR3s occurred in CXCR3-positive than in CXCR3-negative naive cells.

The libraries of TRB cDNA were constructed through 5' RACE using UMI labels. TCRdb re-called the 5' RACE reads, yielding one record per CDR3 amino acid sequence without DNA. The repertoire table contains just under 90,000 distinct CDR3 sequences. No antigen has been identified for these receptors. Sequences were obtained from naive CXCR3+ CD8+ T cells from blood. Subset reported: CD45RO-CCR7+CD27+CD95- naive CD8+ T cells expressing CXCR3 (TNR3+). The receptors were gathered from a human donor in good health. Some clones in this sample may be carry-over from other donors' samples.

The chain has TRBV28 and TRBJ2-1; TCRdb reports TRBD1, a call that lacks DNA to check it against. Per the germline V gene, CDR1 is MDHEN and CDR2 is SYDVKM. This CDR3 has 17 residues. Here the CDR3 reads CASIDNEGGGSRDEQFF.

Here the CDR3 reads CASSEVSGDNEQFF. The rearrangement joins TRBV27 to TRBJ2-1; absent DNA, TCRdb's TRBD2 call cannot be checked. Germline V CDR1 and CDR2: MNHEY, SMNVEV (reference sequence). The CDR3 spans 14 residues.

CDR3 amino acids: CASREVETQYF. This chain connects TRBV2 to TRBJ2-5. Germline V gives CDR1 SNHLY, CDR2 FYNNEI. CDR3 length: 11 residues.

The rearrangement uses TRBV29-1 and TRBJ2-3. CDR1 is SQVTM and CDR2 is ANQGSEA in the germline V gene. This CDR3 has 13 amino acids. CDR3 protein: CSVEGTSGNTQYF.

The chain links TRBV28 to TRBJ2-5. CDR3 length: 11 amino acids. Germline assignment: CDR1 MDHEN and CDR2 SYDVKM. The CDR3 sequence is CASRRRETQYF.

CDR3 amino acids: CASSPGQGITRSETQYF. V usage is TRBV3-1 and J usage is TRBJ2-5; TCRdb's D gene call, TRBD1, goes unchecked for lack of DNA. The germline V gene encodes CDR1 LGHDT and CDR2 YNNKEL (reference sequence). The CDR3 is 17 residues long.

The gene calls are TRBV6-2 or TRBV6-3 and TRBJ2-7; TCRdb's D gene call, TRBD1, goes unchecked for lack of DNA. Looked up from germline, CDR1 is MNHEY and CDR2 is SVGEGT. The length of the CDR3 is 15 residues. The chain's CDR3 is CASRPGNLITYEQYF.

CDR3: CASSVAYATDTQYF. The rearrangement joins TRBV14 to TRBJ2-3. The CDR3 sequence is 14 residues long. Looked up from germline, CDR1 is SGHDN and CDR2 is FVKESK.

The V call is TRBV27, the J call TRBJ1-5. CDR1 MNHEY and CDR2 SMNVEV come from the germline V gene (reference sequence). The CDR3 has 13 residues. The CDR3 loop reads CASSFFSDQPQHF.

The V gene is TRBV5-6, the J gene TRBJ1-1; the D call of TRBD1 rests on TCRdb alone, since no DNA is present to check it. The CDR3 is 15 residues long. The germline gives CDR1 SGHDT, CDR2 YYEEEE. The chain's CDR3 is CASSSGGAENTEAFF.

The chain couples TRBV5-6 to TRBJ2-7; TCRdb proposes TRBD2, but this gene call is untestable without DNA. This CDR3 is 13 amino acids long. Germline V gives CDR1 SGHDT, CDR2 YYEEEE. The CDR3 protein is CASSWTTRGEQYF.

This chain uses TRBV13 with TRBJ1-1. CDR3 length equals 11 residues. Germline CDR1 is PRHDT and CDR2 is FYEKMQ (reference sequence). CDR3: CATSLRTEAFF.

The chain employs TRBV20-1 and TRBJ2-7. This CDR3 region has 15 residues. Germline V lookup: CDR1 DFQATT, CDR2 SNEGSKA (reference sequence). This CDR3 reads CSARDTSGSFNEQYF.

CDR3 region: CASSQDASPQYEQFF. The genes are TRBV4-3 and TRBJ2-1; TCRdb's D call of TRBD2 is untestable without DNA. CDR1 is LGHNA and CDR2 is YSLEER in the germline V gene. The CDR3 has 15 residues.

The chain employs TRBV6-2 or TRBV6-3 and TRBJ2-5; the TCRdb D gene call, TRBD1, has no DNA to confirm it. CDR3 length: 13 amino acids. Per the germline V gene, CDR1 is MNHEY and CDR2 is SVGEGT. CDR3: CAALGAEQETQYF.

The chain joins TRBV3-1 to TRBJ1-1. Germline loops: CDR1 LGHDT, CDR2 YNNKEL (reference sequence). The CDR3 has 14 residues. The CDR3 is CASSEGSMNTEAFF. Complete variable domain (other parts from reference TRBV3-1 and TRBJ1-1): DTAVSQTPKYLVTQMGNDKSIKCEQNLGHDTMYWYKQDSKKFLKIMFSYNNKELIINETVPNRFSPKSPDKAHLNLHINSLELGDSAVYFCASSEGSMNTEAFFGQGTRLTVV.

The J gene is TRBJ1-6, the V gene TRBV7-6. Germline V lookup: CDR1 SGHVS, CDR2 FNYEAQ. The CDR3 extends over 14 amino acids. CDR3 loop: CASSAEGYGSPLHF.

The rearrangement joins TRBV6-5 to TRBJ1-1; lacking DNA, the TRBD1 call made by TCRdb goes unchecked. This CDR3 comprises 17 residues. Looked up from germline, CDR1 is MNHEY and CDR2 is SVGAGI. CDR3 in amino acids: CASSYSHLRGRKGEAFF.

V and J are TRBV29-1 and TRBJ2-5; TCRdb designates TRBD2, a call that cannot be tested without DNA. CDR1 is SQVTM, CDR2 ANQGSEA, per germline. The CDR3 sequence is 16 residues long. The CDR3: CSVEGGERLFQETQYF.

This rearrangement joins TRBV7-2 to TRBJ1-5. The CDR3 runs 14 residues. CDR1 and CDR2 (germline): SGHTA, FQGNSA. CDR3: CASSQDGPHQPQHF. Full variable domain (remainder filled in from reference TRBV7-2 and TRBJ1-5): GAGVSQSPSNKVTEKGKDVELRCDPISGHTALYWYRQSLGQGLEFLIYFQGNSAPDKSGLPSDRFSAERTGGSVSTLTIQRTQQEDSAVYLCASSQDGPHQPQHFGDGTRLSIL.

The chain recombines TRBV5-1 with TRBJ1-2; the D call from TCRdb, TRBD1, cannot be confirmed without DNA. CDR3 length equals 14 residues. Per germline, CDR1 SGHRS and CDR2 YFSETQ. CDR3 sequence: CASSFVGQGDGYTF.

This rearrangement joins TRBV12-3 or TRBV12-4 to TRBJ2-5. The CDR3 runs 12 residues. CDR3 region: CASSLLGETQYF.

This CDR3 is CANHYRDDAQYF. The chain carries TRBV5-1 and TRBJ2-3; TCRdb gives TRBD1 as the D gene, but with no DNA this cannot be confirmed. The CDR3 totals 12 residues. Looked up from germline, CDR1 is SGHRS and CDR2 is YFSETQ.

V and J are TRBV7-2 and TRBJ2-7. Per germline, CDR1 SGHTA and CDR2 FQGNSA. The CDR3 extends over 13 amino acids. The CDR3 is CASSVGVVYEQYF.

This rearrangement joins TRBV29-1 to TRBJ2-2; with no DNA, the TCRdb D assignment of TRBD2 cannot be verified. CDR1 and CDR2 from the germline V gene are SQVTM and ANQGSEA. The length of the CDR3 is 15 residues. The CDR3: CSAGGGTGGTGELFF.

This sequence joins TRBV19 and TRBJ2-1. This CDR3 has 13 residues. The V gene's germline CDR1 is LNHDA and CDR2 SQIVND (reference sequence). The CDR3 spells CASSIVRNNEQFF.

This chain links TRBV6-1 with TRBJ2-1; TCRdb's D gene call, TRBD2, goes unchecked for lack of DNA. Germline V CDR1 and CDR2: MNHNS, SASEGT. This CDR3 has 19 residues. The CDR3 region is CASTDSSPGLGSSYNEQFF.

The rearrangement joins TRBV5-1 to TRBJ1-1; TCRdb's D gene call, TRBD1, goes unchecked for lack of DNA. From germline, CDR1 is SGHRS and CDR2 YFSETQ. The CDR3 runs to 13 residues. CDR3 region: CASSFGTDTEAFF.

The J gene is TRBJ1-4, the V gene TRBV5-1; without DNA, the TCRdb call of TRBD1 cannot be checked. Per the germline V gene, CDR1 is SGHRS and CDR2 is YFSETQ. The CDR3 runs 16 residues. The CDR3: CASSWTPDRGQEKLFF.